A single sample gave rise to the 15 T cell receptor beta chains below, sequenced in a study of technical replicates of blood from several donors. Profiled with immunoSEQ multiplex PCR; TCRdb holds only in-frame clones, not every one. The top ten hold 0.35% to 0.45% of the sample, which has some 94,000 clones, 96% seen once. The sequenced sample was T cells isolated from PBMCs. These receptors were taken from a human donor in good health.

This chain connects TRBV5-6 to TRBJ2-5, with 12 nucleotides matching TRBD2. The CDR3 loop spans 17 amino acids. V lost 5 bases, J lost 5 bases, and 13 bases stayed unmatched. Germline loops: CDR1 SGHDT, CDR2 YYEEEE. The CDR3 protein is CASRQTSGRRSFETQYF. The CDR3 DNA sequence: TGTGCCAGCAGGCAGACTAGCGGGAGACGCAGTTTCGAGACCCAGTACTTC.

In this sample, this clone turned up a few times. The chain couples TRBV20-1 to TRBJ1-1; D is unclear. The CDR3 sequence is 11 residues long. From germline, CDR1 is DFQATT and CDR2 SNEGSKA (reference sequence). CDR3 coding DNA: TGCACCCAGGCTGGAAACACTGAAGCTTTCTTT. Translated: CTQAGNTEAFF.

This chain links TRBV2 with TRBJ1-4; D is perhaps TRBD1 (5 bases). The CDR3 has 17 amino acids. CDR1 and CDR2 (germline): SNHLY, FYNNEI. V was trimmed by 7 bases and J by 0 bases, leaving 18 bases between them. The CDR3 DNA sequence: TGTGCCAGCAAGGAGACCAGGCAAGGGGCAACTAATGAAAAACTGTTTTTT. Translation: CASKETRQGATNEKLFF.

The chain links TRBV14 to TRBJ2-1; the match to TRBD2 covers 11 bases. The CDR3 is 16 residues long. J lost 8 bases, V lost 4 bases, and 10 bases had no gene match. Germline assignment: CDR1 SGHDN and CDR2 FVKESK. The CDR3 sequence is CASSPSASGRKDEQFF. CDR3 bases: TGTGCCAGCAGCCCCTCCGCTAGCGGGAGGAAGGATGAGCAGTTCTTC.

This chain uses TRBV19 with TRBJ2-7; 7 bases fit TRBD1. J gave up 2 bases and V 3 bases, and 1 base lay outside the gene matches. The CDR3 totals 13 residues. The germline V gene encodes CDR1 LNHDA and CDR2 SQIVND (reference sequence). CDR3 sequence: CASSIGQAYEQYF. CDR3 sequence (DNA): TGTGCCAGTAGTATCGGACAGGCCTACGAGCAGTACTTC.

V is TRBV5-4 and J is TRBJ1-4; D may be TRBD1 (5 bases). Looked up from germline, CDR1 is SGHNT and CDR2 is YYREEE (reference sequence). The CDR3 has 13 amino acids. Trimming removed 1 base from V and 6 bases from J, with 7 bases in between. In DNA, the CDR3 is TGTGCCAGCAGCTTGTGGGGCGATGAAAAACTGTTTTTT. This codes for CASSLWGDEKLFF.

The chain employs TRBV20-1 and TRBJ1-2; D gene ambiguous. Germline values: CDR1 DFQATT, CDR2 SNEGSKA (reference sequence). The CDR3 runs to 10 residues. V lost 2 bases and J 4 bases, leaving 2 bases between the germline ends. CDR3: CSARLYGYTF. The CDR3 DNA is TGCAGTGCTAGACTCTATGGCTACACCTTC.

This clone was detected only a few times. The gene calls are TRBV6-5 and TRBJ2-7; D is uncertain. The CDR3 is made up of 15 amino acids. Germline V lookup: CDR1 MNHEY, CDR2 SVGAGI. V was trimmed by 2 bases and J by 5 bases, leaving 16 bases between them. The CDR3 reads CASSYRWAQVHEQYF. The CDR3 DNA sequence: TGTGCCAGCAGTTACAGGTGGGCGCAGGTCCACGAGCAGTACTTC.

The V and J genes are TRBV7-9 and TRBJ1-5, with D maybe TRBD1 (6 bases). Germline V gene sequence: CDR1 SEHNR, CDR2 FQNEAQ (reference sequence). This CDR3 is 13 amino acids long. V was shortened by 7 bases and J by 4 bases, with 11 bases between the two germline ends. CDR3: CASTKGVNQPQHF. In nucleotides, the CDR3 is TGTGCCAGCACTAAGGGGGTTAATCAGCCCCAGCATTTT.

The J gene is TRBJ2-5, the V gene TRBV5-6, with 8 bases fitting TRBD1. CDR1 SGHDT and CDR2 YYEEEE come from the germline V gene. The CDR3 totals 15 residues. V trimming: 3 bases; J trimming: 7 bases; junction bases outside the gene matches: 11. This chain's CDR3 is CASSSSQQGAGTQYF. The CDR3 nucleotides read TGTGCCAGCAGCTCAAGCCAGCAGGGGGCGGGGACCCAGTACTTC.

This rearrangement joins TRBV27 to TRBJ2-2; 9 nucleotides align to TRBD2. The germline V gene has CDR1 MNHEY and CDR2 SMNVEV (reference sequence). CDR3 length equals 17 residues. V trimming: 0 bases; J trimming: 6 bases; junction bases outside the gene matches: 8. This CDR3 is CASSLSSGRIKAGELFF. In nucleotides, the CDR3 is TGTGCCAGCAGTTTATCTAGCGGGAGAATAAAGGCCGGGGAGCTGTTTTTT.

The chain has TRBV9 and TRBJ2-1; 7 bases agree with TRBD2. CDR1 SGDLS and CDR2 YYNGEE come from the germline V gene. The trim removed 4 bases at V and 7 bases at J, leaving 8 bases unmatched. The CDR3 contains 14 residues. CDR3 in amino acids: CASSLGGSLNEQFF. CDR3 coding DNA: TGTGCCAGCAGCTTAGGCGGGAGTTTGAATGAGCAGTTCTTC. The full variable domain, its missing parts supplied by reference TRBV9 and TRBJ2-1, is DSGVTQTPKHLITATGQRVTLRCSPRSGDLSVYWYQQSLDQGLQFLIQYYNGEERAKGNILERFSAQQFPDLHSELNLSSLELGDSALYFCASSLGGSLNEQFFGPGTRLTVL.

This chain connects TRBV5-1 to TRBJ2-1; 11 bases are shared with TRBD2. Germline loops: CDR1 SGHRS, CDR2 YFSETQ. V was pared by 3 bases and J by 0 bases, with 5 bases of the junction left unmatched. The CDR3 is 17 amino acids. The DNA for the CDR3 is TGCGCCAGCAGCTCAAGGACTAGCGGGCGCTCCTACAATGAGCAGTTCTTC. Protein: CASSSRTSGRSYNEQFF.

V and J are TRBV7-3 and TRBJ2-3; tentatively, D is TRBD1 (6 bases). Trimming stripped 2 bases from V and 0 bases from J, with 12 bases between. This CDR3 comprises 16 residues. Germline V gives CDR1 SGHTA, CDR2 FQGTGA. The chain's CDR3 is CASSLQTGISTDTQYF. DNA of the CDR3: TGTGCCAGCAGCTTACAGACAGGAATTAGCACAGATACGCAGTATTTT.

The rearrangement links TRBV25-1 to TRBJ1-1; D might be TRBD1 (6 bases). Trimming pared 9 bases from V and 4 bases from J, leaving 12 bases between. The CDR3 has 12 residues. CDR1 and CDR2 (germline): MGHDK, SYGVNS. The CDR3 sequence: CASKQGGTEAFF. The CDR3 region has the DNA TGTGCCAGTAAACAGGGTGGCACTGAAGCTTTCTTT.